The 23 T cell receptor beta chains below were found in one sample sequenced in a study of CD8+ T cells in alopecia areata. RNA, once extracted, was reverse transcribed into cDNA for use as the sequencing template. This table comes from immunoSEQ multiplex PCR, and its TCRdb copy is limited to in-frame clones, with some not included. The sample lists about 150,000 clones, 50% to 60% occurring once. The specimen sequenced was CD4+ T cells sorted from blood. These receptor sequences come from a human donor in good health.

The sample holds a few counts of this clone. J is TRBJ1-2 and V is TRBV28; the D gene is possibly TRBD1 (6 bases). Trimming took 10 bases from V and 0 from J, leaving 21 bases between them. Germline V gene data show CDR1 as MDHEN and CDR2 as SYDVKM. This CDR3 has 16 residues. This CDR3 reads CATTETGLLANYGYTF. As DNA, the CDR3 is TGTGCCACTACCGAGACAGGCCTCTTAGCTAACTATGGCTACACCTTC.

The genes are TRBV7-9 and TRBJ2-4, with D possibly called TRBD1 or TRBD2 (7 bases each). Germline-derived CDR1 and CDR2 are SEHNR and FQNEAQ (reference sequence). The V and J ends lost 5 bases and 9 bases respectively, with 17 bases between them. The CDR3 sequence is 14 residues long. CDR3 coding DNA: TGTGCCAGCAGCGACGACAGGGAGGGAGGCATTCAGTACTTC. As protein: CASSDDREGGIQYF.

J is TRBJ1-2 and V is TRBV28; perhaps TRBD1 as D (5 bases). This CDR3 is 13 amino acids long. Germline V gene lookup returns CDR1 MDHEN and CDR2 SYDVKM. Trimming left V 10 bases short and J 0 bases short, with 12 bases between. CDR3 DNA sequence: TGTGCCATTACGGGGGTTTCTAACTATGGCTACACCTTC. This codes for CAITGVSNYGYTF.

This clone has only a few counts. The chain uses TRBV7-9 and TRBJ1-4, with D perhaps TRBD1 (6 bases). The ends were cut back, 5 bases at V and 8 bases at J, with 24 bases in the middle. This CDR3 comprises 17 residues. CDR1 is SEHNR, CDR2 FQNEAQ, per germline (reference sequence). The CDR3 loop is CASSTRTAFRTWEKLFF. CDR3 nucleotides: TGTGCCAGCAGCACCCGGACAGCCTTCAGAACATGGGAAAAACTGTTTTTT.

CDR3 sequence reads: CASSPRGGEGYNEQFF. The CDR3 DNA follows: TGTGCCAGCAGCCCGAGGGGGGGAGAGGGGTACAATGAGCAGTTCTTC. This chain uses TRBV5-4 with TRBJ2-1, with a possible D match to TRBD2 (7 bases). The ends were cut back, 4 bases at V and 4 bases at J, with 18 bases in the middle. Germline assignment: CDR1 SGHNT and CDR2 YYREEE (reference sequence). There are 16 residues in the CDR3. Together with reference TRBV5-4 and TRBJ2-1, the CDR3 gives the full variable domain: ETGVTQSPTHLIKTRGQQVTLRCSSQSGHNTVSWYQQALGQGPQFIFQYYREEENGRGNFPPRFSGLQFPNYSSELNVNALELDDSALYLCASSPRGGEGYNEQFFGPGTRLTVL.

The gene calls are TRBV5-1 and TRBJ2-2, with D possibly being TRBD1 or TRBD2 (5 bases each). The CDR3 is made up of 14 amino acids. Trimming took off 1 base at V and 6 bases at J, with 10 bases between the two ends. Germline V gene lookup returns CDR1 SGHRS and CDR2 YFSETQ. The CDR3 sequence: CASSLPGRPGELFF. The CDR3, as DNA: TGCGCCAGCAGCTTGCCGGGACGCCCCGGGGAGCTGTTTTTT.

This rearrangement joins TRBV2 to TRBJ2-4; the D is unclear. Germline CDR1 SNHLY, CDR2 FYNNEI. The V end was cut by 6 bases, the J end by 1 base, with 10 bases between. This CDR3 contains 14 residues. Here the CDR3 reads CASSGGKAKNIQYF. The DNA of the CDR3 is TGTGCCAGCAGCGGTGGGAAGGCCAAAAACATTCAGTACTTC.

This sequence joins TRBV2 and TRBJ2-1, with TRBD2 matching over 14 bases. Germline V CDR1 and CDR2: SNHLY, FYNNEI. CDR3 length: 16 amino acids. J was trimmed by 7 bases and V by 5 bases; bases with no gene match: 7. The chain's CDR3 is CASSKGLAGVQNEQFF. CDR3 DNA: TGTGCCAGCAGTAAGGGACTAGCGGGAGTTCAGAATGAGCAGTTCTTC.

The V call is TRBV5-1, the J call TRBJ2-5; D is possibly TRBD1 or TRBD2 (7 bases each). Looked up from germline, CDR1 is SGHRS and CDR2 is YFSETQ. This CDR3 has 15 residues. V dropped 4 bases and J dropped 4 bases, with 17 bases sitting between them. Here the CDR3 DNA reads TGCGCCAGCAGCCCCAGGGGGGCGGGAGTAGAGACCCAGTACTTC. This sequence encodes CASSPRGAGVETQYF.

The chain employs TRBV30 and TRBJ1-1, with 8 bases lining up with TRBD1. Looked up from germline, CDR1 is GTSNPN and CDR2 is SVGIG (reference sequence). CDR3 length equals 12 residues. With 5 bases clipped from V and 5 bases from J, the junction kept 4 bases outside the gene matches. Written as DNA, the CDR3 is TGTGCCTGGGACAGGGGAGGGACTGAAGCTTTCTTT. Translation gives CAWDRGGTEAFF.

This chain links TRBV9 with TRBJ2-1; 10 bases map to TRBD2. With V trimmed by 0 bases and J by 6 bases, 6 bases remained unmatched. The germline CDR1 and CDR2 sequences are SGDLS and YYNGEE. This CDR3 spans 16 amino acids. The CDR3 spells CASSVGGTSVFNEQFF. CDR3 nucleotides: TGTGCCAGCAGCGTAGGAGGGACTAGCGTCTTCAATGAGCAGTTCTTC.

The chain couples TRBV30 to TRBJ2-7, with 9 nucleotides matching TRBD2. The V gene's germline CDR1 is GTSNPN and CDR2 SVGIG (reference sequence). The V gene end was trimmed by 6 bases and the J gene end by 2 bases; junction bases not matched to a gene: 8. This CDR3 is built from 14 residues. As DNA, the CDR3 is TGTGCCTGTACTAAGGGACTAGCCCCCTACGAGCAGTACTTC. This sequence encodes CACTKGLAPYEQYF.

The rearrangement links TRBV6-6 to TRBJ2-5, with D perhaps TRBD2 (6 bases). This CDR3 region has 15 residues. Germline CDR1 reads MNHNY; CDR2 reads SVGAGI (reference sequence). V lost 5 bases and J lost 2, with 15 bases in between. The CDR3 is CASSQTRAGQETQYF. CDR3 DNA sequence: TGTGCCAGCAGTCAGACTAGGGCGGGTCAAGAGACCCAGTACTTC.

V and J are TRBV29-1 and TRBJ1-2; 7 nucleotides agree with TRBD1. Trimming took 3 bases from V and 6 from J; bases not matched to a gene: 16. The CDR3 totals 16 residues. CDR1 and CDR2 (germline): SQVTM, ANQGSEA. The CDR3 here is CSVDPVEQGSGHGYTF. The DNA of the CDR3 is TGCAGCGTTGATCCAGTGGAACAGGGGTCCGGTCATGGCTACACCTTC.

The chain employs TRBV29-1 and TRBJ2-5; 12 nucleotides match TRBD1. Germline V gene sequence: CDR1 SQVTM, CDR2 ANQGSEA. The junction had 8 bases not matched to a gene; V was cut back by 7 bases and J by 5 bases. The CDR3 length is 14 residues. This CDR3 reads CSGRDRGRFETQYF. CDR3 coding DNA: TGCAGCGGTAGGGACAGGGGGCGTTTCGAGACCCAGTACTTC.

This clone has more than one count but fewer than ten. The chain carries TRBV5-4 and TRBJ2-1, with D perhaps assigned TRBD1 or TRBD2 (6 bases each). This CDR3 is 16 amino acids long. CDR1 SGHNT and CDR2 YYREEE come from the germline V gene (reference sequence). V lost 5 bases and J lost 0, with 15 bases in between. The CDR3 region is CASSSGAMPSYNEQFF. The DNA for the CDR3 is TGTGCCAGCAGTTCGGGGGCCATGCCCTCCTACAATGAGCAGTTCTTC.

This clone has only a few counts. The chain combines TRBV29-1 with TRBJ2-4; 12 nucleotides agree with TRBD2. Per the germline V gene, CDR1 is SQVTM and CDR2 is ANQGSEA. The length of the CDR3 is 14 residues. Losses at the gene ends were 4 bases for V and 5 bases for J; bases not matched to a gene: 3. The CDR3 here is CSVGLAGVQNIQYF. CDR3 DNA: TGCAGCGTTGGACTAGCGGGAGTTCAAAACATTCAGTACTTC.

This clone showed up just a few times. The chain employs TRBV7-9 and TRBJ1-5; unclear D gene. This CDR3 comprises 13 residues. Between the trimmed V and J ends, which lost 4 bases and 5 bases, there was a span of 9 bases. The germline gives CDR1 SEHNR, CDR2 FQNEAQ (reference sequence). The CDR3 sequence is CASSSANYQPQHF. The DNA for the CDR3 is TGTGCCAGCAGCTCGGCCAATTATCAGCCCCAGCATTTT.

This clone was picked up one time. The chain uses TRBV5-1 and TRBJ2-7, with no clear D. CDR3 length: 14 amino acids. V was clipped by 0 bases and J by 6 bases, with 13 bases between them. CDR1 SGHRS and CDR2 YFSETQ come from the germline V gene. Here the CDR3 reads CASSLEVEWGEQYF. The CDR3 DNA follows: TGCGCCAGCAGCTTGGAAGTGGAGTGGGGCGAGCAGTACTTC.

The rearrangement links TRBV2 to TRBJ2-2; no firm D call. This CDR3 is 13 amino acids long. The V gene lost 2 bases and the J gene lost 3 bases, with 4 bases spanning the gap. CDR1 and CDR2 (germline): SNHLY, FYNNEI. The CDR3 loop reads CASSETDTGELFF. As DNA, the CDR3 is TGTGCCAGCAGTGAAACGGACACCGGGGAGCTGTTTTTT. Together with reference TRBV2 and TRBJ2-2, the CDR3 gives the full variable domain: EPEVTQTPSHQVTQMGQEVILRCVPISNHLYFYWYRQILGQKVEFLVSFYNNEISEKSEIFDDQFSVERPDGSNFTLKIRSTKLEDSAMYFCASSETDTGELFFGEGSRLTVL.

In the case of this clone: No DNA is shown, since the ends of the CDR3 on it are uncertain; the CDR3 is the one TCRdb lists. The V and J genes are TRBV29-1 and TRBJ2-7; whether TRBD1, the table's D call, matches the DNA was not checked. The CDR3 is 12 residues long, ends included. Germline CDR1 and CDR2: SQVTM and ANQGSEA. The CDR3: CSVGEGTRTEYF.

The chain's CDR3 is CSVAASSYGYTF. CDR3 coding DNA: TGCAGCGTTGCTGCTTCATCCTATGGCTACACCTTC. This chain joins TRBV29-1 and TRBJ1-2; D ambiguous. This CDR3 is built from 12 residues. Germline CDR1 and CDR2: SQVTM and ANQGSEA. The germline V and J ends were trimmed by 4 bases and 4 bases, with 10 bases remaining between them.

This clone showed up just a few times. The rearrangement links TRBV2 to TRBJ2-7; D is uncertain. The CDR3 extends over 11 amino acids. From germline, CDR1 is SNHLY and CDR2 FYNNEI. The ends were cut back, 1 base at V and 6 bases at J, with 4 bases in the middle. CDR3 sequence (DNA): TGTGCCAGCAGTGAAGGGTCCGAGCAGTACTTC. It encodes CASSEGSEQYF.